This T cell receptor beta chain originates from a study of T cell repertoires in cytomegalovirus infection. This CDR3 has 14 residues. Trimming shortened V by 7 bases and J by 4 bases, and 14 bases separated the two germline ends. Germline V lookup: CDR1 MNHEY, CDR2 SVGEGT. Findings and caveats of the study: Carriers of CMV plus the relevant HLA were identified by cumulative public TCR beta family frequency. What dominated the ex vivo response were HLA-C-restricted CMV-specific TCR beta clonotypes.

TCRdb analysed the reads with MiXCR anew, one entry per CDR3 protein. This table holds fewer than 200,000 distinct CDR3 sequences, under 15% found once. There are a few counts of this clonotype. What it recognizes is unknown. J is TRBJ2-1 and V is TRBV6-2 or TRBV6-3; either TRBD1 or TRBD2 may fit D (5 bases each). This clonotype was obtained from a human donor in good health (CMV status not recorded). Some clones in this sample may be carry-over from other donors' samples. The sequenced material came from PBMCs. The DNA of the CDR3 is TGTGCCAGCACAGGGACCCCCGAATACAATGAGCAGTTCTTC. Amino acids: CASTGTPEYNEQFF.